This TCR beta chain was profiled in a study of blood T cell repertoires in COVID-19. Per the study methods: Amplification from reference gene primers served as the basis for estimated nucleated cell counts. TCRdb keeps only in-frame clones here, not all; method: immunoSEQ multiplex PCR. That table is the source of V, J and clone size, and D and trimming were worked out from the DNA. Here the sample spans some 150,000 clones, around 84% being singletons. Per the germline V gene, CDR1 is SGDLS and CDR2 is YYNGEE. V lost 0 bases to trimming and J lost 2 bases; unmatched junction nucleotides: 7. The CDR3 has 17 residues. This clone has only a few counts.

V and J are TRBV9 and TRBJ2-1; 8 nucleotides match TRBD2. Input material: peripheral blood. The receptor's source is a human donor with acute or convalescent COVID-19. The donor label of this sample is uncertain. The CDR3 DNA reads as TGTGCCAGCAGCGTAGCTGGAGGCGGGAGGCCCTACAATGAGCAGTTCTTC. Translating gives CASSVAGGGRPYNEQFF.